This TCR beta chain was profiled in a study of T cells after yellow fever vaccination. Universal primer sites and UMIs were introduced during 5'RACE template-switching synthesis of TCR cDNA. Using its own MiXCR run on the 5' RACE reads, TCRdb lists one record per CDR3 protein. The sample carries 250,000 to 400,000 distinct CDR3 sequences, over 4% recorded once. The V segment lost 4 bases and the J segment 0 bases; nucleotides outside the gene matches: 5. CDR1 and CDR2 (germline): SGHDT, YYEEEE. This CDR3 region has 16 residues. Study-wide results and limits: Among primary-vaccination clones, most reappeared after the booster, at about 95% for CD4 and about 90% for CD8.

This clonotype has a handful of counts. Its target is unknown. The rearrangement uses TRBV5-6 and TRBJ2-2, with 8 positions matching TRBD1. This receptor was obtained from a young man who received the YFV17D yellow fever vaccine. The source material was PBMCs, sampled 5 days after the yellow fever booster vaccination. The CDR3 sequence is CASSPDRGANTGELFF. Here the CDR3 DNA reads TGTGCCAGCAGCCCCGACAGGGGCGCGAACACCGGGGAGCTGTTTTTT.